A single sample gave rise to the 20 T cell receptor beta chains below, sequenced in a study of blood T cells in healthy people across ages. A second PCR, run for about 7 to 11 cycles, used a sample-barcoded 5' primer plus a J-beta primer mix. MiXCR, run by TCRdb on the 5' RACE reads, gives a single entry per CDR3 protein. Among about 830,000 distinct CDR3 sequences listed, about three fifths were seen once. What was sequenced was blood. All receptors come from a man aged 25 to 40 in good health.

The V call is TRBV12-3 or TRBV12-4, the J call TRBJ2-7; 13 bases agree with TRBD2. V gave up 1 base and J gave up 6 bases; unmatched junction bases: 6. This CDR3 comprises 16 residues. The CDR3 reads CASSLGTSGGRGEQYF. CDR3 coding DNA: TGTGCCAGCAGTTTAGGGACTAGCGGGGGCCGGGGCGAGCAGTACTTC.

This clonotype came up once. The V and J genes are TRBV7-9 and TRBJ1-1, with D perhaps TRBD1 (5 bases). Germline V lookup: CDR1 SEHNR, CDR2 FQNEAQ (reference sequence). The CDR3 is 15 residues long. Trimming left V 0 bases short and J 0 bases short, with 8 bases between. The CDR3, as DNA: TGTGCCAGCAGCTTAGCGCAGGGCATGAACACTGAAGCTTTCTTT. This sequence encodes CASSLAQGMNTEAFF. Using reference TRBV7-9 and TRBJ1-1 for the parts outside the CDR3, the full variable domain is DTGVSQNPRHKITKRGQNVTFRCDPISEHNRLYWYRQTLGQGPEFLTYFQNEAQLEKSRLLSDRFSAERPKGSFSTLEIQRTEQGDSAMYLCASSLAQGMNTEAFFGQGTRLTVV.

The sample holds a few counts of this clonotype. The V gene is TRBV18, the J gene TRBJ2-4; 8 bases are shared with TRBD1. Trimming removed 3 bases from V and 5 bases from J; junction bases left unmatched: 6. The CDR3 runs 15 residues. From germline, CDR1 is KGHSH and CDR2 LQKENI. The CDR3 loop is CASSPRGTGQNIQYF. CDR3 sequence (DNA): TGTGCCAGCTCACCTCGAGGGACAGGCCAAAACATTCAGTACTTC.

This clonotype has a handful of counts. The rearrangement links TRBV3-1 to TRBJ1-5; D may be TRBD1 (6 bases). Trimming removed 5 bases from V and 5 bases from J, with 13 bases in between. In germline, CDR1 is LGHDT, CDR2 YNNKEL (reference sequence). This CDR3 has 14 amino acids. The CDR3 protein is CASSSGGPYQPQHF. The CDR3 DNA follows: TGTGCCAGCAGCTCGGGGGGCCCGTATCAGCCCCAGCATTTT.

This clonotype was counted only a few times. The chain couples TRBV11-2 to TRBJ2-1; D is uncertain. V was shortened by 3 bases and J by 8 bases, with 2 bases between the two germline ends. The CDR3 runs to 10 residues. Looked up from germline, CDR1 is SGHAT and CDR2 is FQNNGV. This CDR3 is CASSFHEQFF. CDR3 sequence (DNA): TGTGCCAGCAGCTTTCATGAGCAGTTCTTC.

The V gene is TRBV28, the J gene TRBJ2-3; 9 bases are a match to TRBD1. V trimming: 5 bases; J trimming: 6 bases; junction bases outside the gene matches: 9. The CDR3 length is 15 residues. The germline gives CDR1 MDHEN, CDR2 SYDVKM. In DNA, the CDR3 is TGTGCCAGCAGTCCGGGACAGGGTGTTGTGGATACGCAGTATTTT. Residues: CASSPGQGVVDTQYF. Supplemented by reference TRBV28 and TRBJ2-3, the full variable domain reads DVKVTQSSRYLVKRTGEKVFLECVQDMDHENMFWYRQDPGLGLRLIYFSYDVKMKEKGDIPEGYSVSREKKERFSLILESASTNQTSMYLCASSPGQGVVDTQYFGPGTRLTVL.

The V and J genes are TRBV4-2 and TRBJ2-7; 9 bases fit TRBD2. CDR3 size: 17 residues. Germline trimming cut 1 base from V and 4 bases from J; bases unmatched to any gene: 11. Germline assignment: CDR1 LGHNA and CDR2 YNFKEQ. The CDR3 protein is CASSQASAGGPLYEQYF. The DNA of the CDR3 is TGTGCCAGCAGCCAAGCTTCCGCGGGAGGGCCCCTATACGAGCAGTACTTC.

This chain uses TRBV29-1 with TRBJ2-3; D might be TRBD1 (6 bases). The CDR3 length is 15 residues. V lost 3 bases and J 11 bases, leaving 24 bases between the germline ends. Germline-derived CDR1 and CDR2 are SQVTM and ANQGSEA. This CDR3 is CSVDQYRAPRVGQYF. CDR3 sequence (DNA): TGCAGCGTTGATCAATACAGGGCTCCTCGTGTTGGGCAGTATTTT.

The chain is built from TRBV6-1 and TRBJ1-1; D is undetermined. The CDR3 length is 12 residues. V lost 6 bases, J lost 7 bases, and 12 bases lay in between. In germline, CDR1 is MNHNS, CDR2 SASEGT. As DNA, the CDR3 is TGTGCCAGCAGCCCCGGACGGTATGAAGCTTTCTTT. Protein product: CASSPGRYEAFF.

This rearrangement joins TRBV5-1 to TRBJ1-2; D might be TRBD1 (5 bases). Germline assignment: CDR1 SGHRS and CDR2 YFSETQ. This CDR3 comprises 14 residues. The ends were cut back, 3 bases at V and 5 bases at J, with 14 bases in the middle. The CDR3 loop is CASSSQRTGYGYTF. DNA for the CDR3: TGCGCCAGCAGCTCCCAGCGTACAGGATATGGCTACACCTTC.

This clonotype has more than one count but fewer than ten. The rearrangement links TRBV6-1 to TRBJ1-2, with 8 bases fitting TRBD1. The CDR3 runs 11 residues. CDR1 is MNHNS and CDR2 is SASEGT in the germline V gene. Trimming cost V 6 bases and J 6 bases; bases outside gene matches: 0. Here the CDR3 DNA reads TGTGCCAGCAGACAGGGGGATGGCTACACCTTC. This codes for CASRQGDGYTF.

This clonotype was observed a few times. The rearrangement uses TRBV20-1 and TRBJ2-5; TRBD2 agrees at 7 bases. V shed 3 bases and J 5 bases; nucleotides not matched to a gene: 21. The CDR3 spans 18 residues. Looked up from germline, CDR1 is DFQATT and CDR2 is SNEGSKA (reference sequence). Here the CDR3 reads CSARDYSGPTPIPETQYF. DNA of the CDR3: TGCAGTGCTAGGGACTATAGCGGGCCTACCCCAATTCCGGAGACCCAGTACTTC.

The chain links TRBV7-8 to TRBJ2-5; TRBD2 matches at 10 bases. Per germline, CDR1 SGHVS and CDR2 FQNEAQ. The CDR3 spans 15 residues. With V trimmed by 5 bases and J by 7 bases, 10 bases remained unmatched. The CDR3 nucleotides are TGTGCCAGCAGCCCTAGGACTAGCGGTTCTGTGACCCAGTACTTC. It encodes CASSPRTSGSVTQYF. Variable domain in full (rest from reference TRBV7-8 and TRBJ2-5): GAGVSQSPRYKVAKRGQDVALRCDPISGHVSLFWYQQALGQGPEFLTYFQNEAQLDKSGLPSDRFFAERPEGSVSTLKIQRTQQEDSAVYLCASSPRTSGSVTQYFGPGTRLLVL.

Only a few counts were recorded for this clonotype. The CDR3 loop is CASSYDREQYF. DNA of the CDR3: TGTGCCAGCTCGTACGACAGGGAGCAGTACTTC. V gene TRBV18 combines with J gene TRBJ2-4, with 7 bases that match TRBD1. Per germline, CDR1 KGHSH and CDR2 LQKENI. This CDR3 comprises 11 residues. The junction had 6 bases not matched to a gene; V was cut back by 6 bases and J by 13 bases.

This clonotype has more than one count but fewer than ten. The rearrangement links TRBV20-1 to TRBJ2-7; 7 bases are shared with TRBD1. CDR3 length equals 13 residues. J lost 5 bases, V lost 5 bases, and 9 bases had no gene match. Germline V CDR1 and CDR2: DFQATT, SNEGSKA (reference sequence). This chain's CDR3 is CSAESGTVNEQYF. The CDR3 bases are TGCAGTGCTGAATCCGGGACAGTCAACGAGCAGTACTTC.

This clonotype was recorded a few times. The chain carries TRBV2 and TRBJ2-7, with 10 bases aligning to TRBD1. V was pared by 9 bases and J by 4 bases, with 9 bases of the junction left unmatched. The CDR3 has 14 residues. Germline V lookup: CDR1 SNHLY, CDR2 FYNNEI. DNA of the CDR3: TGTGCCAGTCAATTCCGGGACAGGGGATACGAGCAGTACTTC. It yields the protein CASQFRDRGYEQYF.

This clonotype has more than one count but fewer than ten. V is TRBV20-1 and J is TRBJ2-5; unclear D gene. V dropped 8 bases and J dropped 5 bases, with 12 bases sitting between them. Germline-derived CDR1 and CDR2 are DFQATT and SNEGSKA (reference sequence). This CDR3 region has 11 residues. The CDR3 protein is CSTSSGETQYF. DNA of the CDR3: TGCAGTACCTCTTCCGGGGAGACCCAGTACTTC.

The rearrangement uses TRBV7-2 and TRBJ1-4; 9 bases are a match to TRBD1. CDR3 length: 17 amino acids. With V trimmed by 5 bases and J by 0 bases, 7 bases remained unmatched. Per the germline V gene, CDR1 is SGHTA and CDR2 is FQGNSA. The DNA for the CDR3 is TGTGCCAGCAGCCTCGACAGGGGGTCGTCAACTAATGAAAAACTGTTTTTT. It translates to CASSLDRGSSTNEKLFF.

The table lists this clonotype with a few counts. This CDR3 reads CASSQAKDYGYTF. The CDR3, as DNA: TGTGCCAGCAGCCAAGCGAAGGACTATGGCTACACCTTC. The chain is built from TRBV4-2 and TRBJ1-2; D unclear. CDR3 size: 13 residues. V was pared by 1 base and J by 3 bases, with 6 bases between. In germline, CDR1 is LGHNA, CDR2 YNFKEQ.

The CDR3 DNA follows: TGTGCCAGCTCACCACAACTAGGTTCTGGAGATACGCAGTATTTT. Translation: CASSPQLGSGDTQYF. The genes are TRBV18 and TRBJ2-3; weak D call: TRBD2 (5 bases). The germline CDR1 and CDR2 sequences are KGHSH and LQKENI. The CDR3 sequence is 15 residues long. The V and J ends lost 1 base and 5 bases respectively, with 13 bases between them.